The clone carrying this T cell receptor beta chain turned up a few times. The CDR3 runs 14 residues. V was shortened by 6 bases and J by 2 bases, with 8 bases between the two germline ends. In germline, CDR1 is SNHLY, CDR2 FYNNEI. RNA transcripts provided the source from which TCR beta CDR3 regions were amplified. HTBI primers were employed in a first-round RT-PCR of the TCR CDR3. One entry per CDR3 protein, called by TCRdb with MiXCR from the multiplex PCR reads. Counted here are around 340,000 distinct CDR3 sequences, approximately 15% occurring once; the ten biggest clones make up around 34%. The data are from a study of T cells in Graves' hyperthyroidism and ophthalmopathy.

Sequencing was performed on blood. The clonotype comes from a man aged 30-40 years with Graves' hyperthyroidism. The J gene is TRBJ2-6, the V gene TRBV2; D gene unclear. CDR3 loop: CASSPSTGANVLTF. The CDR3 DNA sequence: TGTGCCAGCAGCCCGAGCACTGGGGCCAACGTCCTGACTTTC.